The source of this T cell receptor (beta chain) is a study of T cells in Graves' hyperthyroidism and ophthalmopathy. CDR3 length equals 13 residues. In germline, CDR1 is DFQATT, CDR2 SNEGSKA (reference sequence). With 6 bases clipped from V and 4 bases from J, the junction kept 6 bases outside the gene matches. The investigators amplified TCR beta CDR3 regions from RNA transcripts. TCR CDR3 underwent first-round RT-PCR with the HTBI primer set. TCRdb passed the multiplex PCR reads through MiXCR, listing each CDR3 protein once. The repertoire includes about 500,000 distinct CDR3 sequences, around 15% of them detected once, and 15% to 20% sits in the top ten. The PBMCs were taken from over 9.5 ml of fresh peripheral blood. This clonotype was seen only a few times. Its specificity is not known. Study-level points and caveats: Clonotypes that were expanded in thyroid above 0.001 mostly appeared in blood too.

This sequence was found in a woman aged 18 to 35 with Graves' hyperthyroidism. The gene calls are TRBV20-1 and TRBJ1-1, with 9 bases identical to TRBD1. The specimen sequenced was blood. The CDR3 DNA reads as TGCAGTGCACCGGGACAGGGCCTCACTGAAGCTTTCTTT. Amino acid sequence: CSAPGQGLTEAFF.